Listed here are 27 T cell receptor beta chains from one sample, sequenced in a study of CD8+CD57+ T cells in acquired aplastic anemia. Genomic DNA served as template for TCR beta VDJ and CDR3 profiling. TCRdb recomputed calls from the reads with MiXCR, one row per CDR3 protein. The table shows 250,000 to 300,000 distinct CDR3 sequences, with approximately 57% occurring only once. Patients included in sequencing had previously demonstrated CD8+CD57+ cell expansion by flow cytometry. Sequencing used sorted CD4+, CD8+, or CD8+CD57+ T cells (not recorded which) from PBMCs. The receptors stem from a human donor with aplastic anemia.

The V and J genes are TRBV7-9 and TRBJ2-7, with a possible D match to TRBD1 (7 bases). The CDR3 runs 16 residues. In germline, CDR1 is SEHNR, CDR2 FQNEAQ (reference sequence). Trimming shortened V by 4 bases and J by 3 bases, and 19 bases separated the two germline ends. Here the CDR3 DNA reads TGTGCCAGCAGCTCTATCATCCAGCAGGGGGGCTACGAGCAGTACTTC. Encoded protein: CASSSIIQQGGYEQYF. The full variable domain, completed using reference TRBV7-9 and TRBJ2-7, is DTGVSQNPRHKITKRGQNVTFRCDPISEHNRLYWYRQTLGQGPEFLTYFQNEAQLEKSRLLSDRFSAERPKGSFSTLEIQRTEQGDSAMYLCASSSIIQQGGYEQYFGPGTRLTVT.

This clonotype was seen a few times. This chain connects TRBV24-1 to TRBJ1-2; 8 bases are shared with TRBD1. CDR1 is KGHDR, CDR2 SFDVKD, per germline. Trimming cost V 6 bases and J 8 bases; bases outside gene matches: 7. This CDR3 region has 13 residues. The CDR3 bases are TGTGCCACCAGTAGCACAGGGGGGGGAGGCTACACCTTC. The encoded protein is CATSSTGGGGYTF.

The chain couples TRBV4-2 to TRBJ2-1; no definite D call. The CDR3 totals 14 residues. V was shortened by 0 bases and J by 3 bases, with 6 bases between the two germline ends. The germline V gene has CDR1 LGHNA and CDR2 YNFKEQ. The CDR3 region is CASSQERDYNEQFF. Here the CDR3 DNA reads TGTGCCAGCAGCCAAGAACGAGACTACAATGAGCAGTTCTTC.

V and J are TRBV19 and TRBJ1-4; D is unresolved. The CDR3 consists of 13 residues. Trimming left V 3 bases short and J 10 bases short, with 12 bases between. Germline V gene lookup returns CDR1 LNHDA and CDR2 SQIVND (reference sequence). The CDR3 DNA follows: TGTGCCAGTAGTATTCTTCTACAATTAAAACTGTTTTTT. Encoded protein: CASSILLQLKLFF. The whole variable domain, filled in from reference TRBV19 and TRBJ1-4, reads DGGITQSPKYLFRKEGQNVTLSCEQNLNHDAMYWYRQDPGQGLRLIYYSQIVNDFQKGDIAEGYSVSREKKESFPLTVTSAQKNPTAFYLCASSILLQLKLFFGSGTQLSVL.

This clonotype was seen at least ten times. The CDR3 here is CASSERAETQYF. The DNA of the CDR3 is TGTGCCAGCAGTGAGAGGGCAGAGACCCAGTACTTC. This sequence joins TRBV6-1 and TRBJ2-5, with D possibly being TRBD2 (5 bases). Germline V gene lookup returns CDR1 MNHNS and CDR2 SASEGT. Trimming took off 3 bases at V and 4 bases at J, with 6 bases between the two ends. The length of the CDR3 is 12 residues.

CDR3 amino acids: CASKEGGDRGYTF. The CDR3 DNA follows: TGCGCCAGCAAAGAGGGGGGGGATCGTGGCTACACCTTC. The chain links TRBV10-2 to TRBJ1-2, with TRBD1 as a possible D gene (6 bases). V was clipped by 7 bases and J by 7 bases, with 16 bases between them. This CDR3 has 13 residues. Germline lookup yields CDR1 WSHSY and CDR2 SAAADI.

The CDR3 DNA sequence: TGTGCCATCAGGGGGGGGACTCTGGGGGAGACCCAGCATTTT. This gives the protein CAIRGGTLGETQHF. The chain recombines TRBV10-3 with TRBJ1-5, with D possibly TRBD1 on 5 matching bases. CDR1 is ENHRY, CDR2 SYGVKD, per germline. Trimming left V 6 bases short and J 11 bases short, with 20 bases between. The CDR3 covers 14 residues.

This clonotype has only a few counts. This chain links TRBV27 with TRBJ2-1; D might be TRBD1 (5 bases). The CDR3 contains 15 residues. V was clipped by 0 bases and J by 7 bases, with 13 bases between them. Germline V CDR1 and CDR2: MNHEY, SMNVEV (reference sequence). The CDR3 loop reads CASSLSRGLLNEQFF. CDR3 sequence (DNA): TGTGCCAGCAGTTTATCAAGGGGATTGTTAAATGAGCAGTTCTTC.

This clonotype has at least ten counts. The V and J genes are TRBV5-8 and TRBJ2-3; D ambiguous. The CDR3 covers 13 residues. Trimming pared 2 bases from V and 4 bases from J, leaving 8 bases between. Germline V gene lookup returns CDR1 SGHTS and CDR2 YDEGEE. CDR3 sequence reads: CASSFSLPDTQYF. CDR3 sequence (DNA): TGTGCCAGCAGCTTCTCCCTCCCAGATACGCAGTATTTT.

The chain uses TRBV10-1 and TRBJ2-2; 11 nucleotides line up with TRBD2. V shed 6 bases and J 2 bases; nucleotides not matched to a gene: 17. The length of the CDR3 is 20 residues. The V gene's germline CDR1 is WNHNN and CDR2 SYGVQD (reference sequence). The CDR3 is CASRRLAGSRLHINTGELFF. Here the CDR3 DNA reads TGCGCCAGCAGACGACTAGCGGGAAGCCGCCTACACATAAACACCGGGGAGCTGTTTTTT.

This clonotype was observed many times. Here the CDR3 DNA reads TGCAGTGCTAGACAGCGGGAGGGCCCTCCCTACGAGCAGTACTTC. Residues: CSARQREGPPYEQYF. The chain joins TRBV20-1 to TRBJ2-7, with TRBD2 matching over 10 bases. Trimming cost V 2 bases and J 2 bases; bases outside gene matches: 6. The V gene's germline CDR1 is DFQATT and CDR2 SNEGSKA (reference sequence). CDR3 length: 15 residues.

This clonotype was detected many times. The rearrangement uses TRBV2 and TRBJ2-7; the D gene is possibly TRBD1 (5 bases). This CDR3 has 15 amino acids. Germline assignment: CDR1 SNHLY and CDR2 FYNNEI. V was trimmed by 3 bases and J by 0 bases, leaving 12 bases between them. CDR3 region: CASSEVDSNSYEQYF. DNA of the CDR3: TGTGCCAGCAGTGAGGTTGACAGCAACTCCTACGAGCAGTACTTC.

The J gene is TRBJ2-7, the V gene TRBV7-9, with D perhaps being TRBD1 or TRBD2 (5 bases each). V lost 5 bases and J 2 bases, leaving 13 bases between the germline ends. This CDR3 region has 14 residues. CDR1 is SEHNR and CDR2 is FQNEAQ in the germline V gene (reference sequence). The CDR3 DNA is TGTGCCAGCAGCCCCCGGGACGCCGCCTACGAGCAGTACTTC. Amino acids: CASSPRDAAYEQYF.

The V gene is TRBV7-8, the J gene TRBJ2-7; 8 bases fit TRBD2. This CDR3 contains 13 residues. The trim removed 4 bases at V and 7 bases at J, leaving 6 bases unmatched. Germline loops: CDR1 SGHVS, CDR2 FQNEAQ. In DNA, the CDR3 is TGTGCCAGCAGCTGGACTAGCTTCTATGAGCAGTACTTC. This sequence encodes CASSWTSFYEQYF.

This chain joins TRBV7-2 and TRBJ2-1; D might be TRBD1 or TRBD2, each matching 5 bases. The germline V gene has CDR1 SGHTA and CDR2 FQGNSA. V was cut by 1 base and J by 6 bases, with 13 bases left in between. The CDR3 runs 15 residues. The CDR3 here is CASSLDLGESNEQFF. The CDR3 nucleotides are TGTGCCAGCAGCTTAGACCTAGGGGAGTCCAATGAGCAGTTCTTC. The variable domain in full, with the rest retrieved from reference TRBV7-2 and TRBJ2-1, is GAGVSQSPSNKVTEKGKDVELRCDPISGHTALYWYRQSLGQGLEFLIYFQGNSAPDKSGLPSDRFSAERTGGSVSTLTIQRTQQEDSAVYLCASSLDLGESNEQFFGPGTRLTVL.

The table lists this clonotype with many counts. The V call is TRBV10-3, the J call TRBJ2-7; D possibly corresponds to TRBD2 (5 bases). This CDR3 is 17 amino acids long. Trimming took off 0 bases at V and 2 bases at J, with 17 bases between the two ends. The V gene's germline CDR1 is ENHRY and CDR2 SYGVKD. The CDR3 spells CAISESTARAPTYEQYF. In DNA form, the CDR3 reads TGTGCCATCAGTGAGTCGACCGCGCGGGCCCCTACCTACGAGCAGTACTTC.

Note on this clonotype: The CDR3 does not close with the conserved phenylalanine or tryptophan, likely indicating a read error. The chain links TRBV9 to TRBJ1-2; D is ambiguous. The CDR3 runs to 11 residues. V was cut by 4 bases and J by 8 bases, with 9 bases left in between. The germline gives CDR1 SGDLS, CDR2 YYNGEE. The CDR3 nucleotides read TGTGCCAGCAGCCTACGAGACGGCTACACCCTC. Its protein is CASSLRDGYTL.

The chain employs TRBV2 and TRBJ1-6, with TRBD1 matching 7 bases. The germline V gene encodes CDR1 SNHLY and CDR2 FYNNEI. The CDR3 totals 16 residues. J gave up 7 bases and V 6 bases, and 12 bases lay outside the gene matches. The CDR3 sequence is CASSPTTGLINSPLHF. CDR3 coding DNA: TGTGCCAGCAGCCCTACGACAGGGCTAATCAATTCACCCCTCCACTTT.

The chain joins TRBV24-1 to TRBJ2-7, with TRBD2 matching over 10 bases. V gave up 7 bases and J gave up 5 bases; unmatched junction bases: 16. The germline V gene has CDR1 KGHDR and CDR2 SFDVKD. There are 17 residues in the CDR3. The chain's CDR3 is CATSSPPSGREFNEQYF. The CDR3, as DNA: TGTGCCACCAGCTCACCTCCCAGCGGGAGGGAGTTCAACGAGCAGTACTTC.

This clonotype has ten or more counts. V usage is TRBV5-1 and J usage is TRBJ1-6; the D is unclear. The germline V gene encodes CDR1 SGHRS and CDR2 YFSETQ. V lost 0 bases and J 3 bases, leaving 7 bases between the germline ends. CDR3 length equals 15 residues. The CDR3 region has the DNA TGCGCCAGCAGCTTGGGCCACAGCTATAATTCACCCCTCCACTTT. Its protein is CASSLGHSYNSPLHF.

J is TRBJ2-2 and V is TRBV20-1; 11 bases are a match to TRBD2. There are 15 residues in the CDR3. V was pared by 5 bases and J by 4 bases, with 6 bases of the junction left unmatched. Germline assignment: CDR1 DFQATT and CDR2 SNEGSKA (reference sequence). CDR3 region: CSAVAGGPGTGELFF. The CDR3 coding sequence is TGCAGTGCTGTAGCGGGAGGGCCGGGCACCGGGGAGCTGTTTTTT.

This clonotype was detected ten times or more. Sequence at one end of the junction differs from germline and may be a read error. V gene TRBV2 combines with J gene TRBJ2-3; TRBD2 agrees at 9 bases. CDR3 length equals 14 residues. Germline V gives CDR1 SNHLY, CDR2 FYNNEI. In DNA, the CDR3 is TGTGCCAGCAGCACCGGGACTAGCAAAGATACGCAGTATTTT. Protein product: CASSTGTSKDTQYF.

This clonotype was counted a single time. This chain connects TRBV15 to TRBJ2-7; 10 bases are a match to TRBD1. The CDR3 sequence is 14 residues long. V shed 5 bases, J shed 2 bases, and the junction held 3 bases outside the gene matches. Looked up from germline, CDR1 is LNHNV and CDR2 is YYDKDF (reference sequence). CDR3 residues: CATSPGTGAYEQYF. CDR3 nucleotide sequence: TGTGCCACCAGCCCAGGGACAGGGGCCTACGAGCAGTACTTC.

This clonotype was detected ten times or more. The chain combines TRBV28 with TRBJ1-2, with TRBD1 matching over 9 bases. The CDR3 totals 16 residues. CDR1 MDHEN and CDR2 SYDVKM come from the germline V gene. The V and J ends lost 2 bases and 5 bases, in that order; junction bases with no gene match: 9. The CDR3 reads CASSLLEGTGPYGYTF. Written as DNA, the CDR3 is TGTGCCAGCAGTTTACTGGAGGGGACAGGGCCATATGGCTACACCTTC.

This clonotype was found a few times. This rearrangement joins TRBV25-1 to TRBJ2-1, with 7 positions matching TRBD2. V lost 5 bases and J lost 2; bases outside the gene matches: 3. CDR3 length: 14 amino acids. The germline V gene encodes CDR1 MGHDK and CDR2 SYGVNS. The DNA for the CDR3 is TGTGCCAGCAGTTCTAGCGGACCCTACAATGAGCAGTTCTTC. Its protein is CASSSSGPYNEQFF.

J is TRBJ1-6 and V is TRBV12-3 or TRBV12-4; 8 bases align to TRBD1. V was pared by 5 bases and J by 7 bases, with 7 bases of the junction left unmatched. The CDR3 is 15 amino acids. The CDR3 loop is CASSARTGSNSPLHF. Written as DNA, the CDR3 is TGTGCCAGCAGTGCGCGGACAGGGAGCAATTCACCCCTCCACTTT.

The genes are TRBV20-1 and TRBJ2-7; 7 bases agree with TRBD2. Germline V CDR1 and CDR2: DFQATT, SNEGSKA (reference sequence). With 1 base clipped from V and 2 bases from J, the junction kept 8 bases outside the gene matches. There are 15 residues in the CDR3. Here the CDR3 DNA reads TGCAGTGCTAGAGTGGGGGGGGGAGGGACCTACGAGCAGTACTTC. This sequence encodes CSARVGGGGTYEQYF.